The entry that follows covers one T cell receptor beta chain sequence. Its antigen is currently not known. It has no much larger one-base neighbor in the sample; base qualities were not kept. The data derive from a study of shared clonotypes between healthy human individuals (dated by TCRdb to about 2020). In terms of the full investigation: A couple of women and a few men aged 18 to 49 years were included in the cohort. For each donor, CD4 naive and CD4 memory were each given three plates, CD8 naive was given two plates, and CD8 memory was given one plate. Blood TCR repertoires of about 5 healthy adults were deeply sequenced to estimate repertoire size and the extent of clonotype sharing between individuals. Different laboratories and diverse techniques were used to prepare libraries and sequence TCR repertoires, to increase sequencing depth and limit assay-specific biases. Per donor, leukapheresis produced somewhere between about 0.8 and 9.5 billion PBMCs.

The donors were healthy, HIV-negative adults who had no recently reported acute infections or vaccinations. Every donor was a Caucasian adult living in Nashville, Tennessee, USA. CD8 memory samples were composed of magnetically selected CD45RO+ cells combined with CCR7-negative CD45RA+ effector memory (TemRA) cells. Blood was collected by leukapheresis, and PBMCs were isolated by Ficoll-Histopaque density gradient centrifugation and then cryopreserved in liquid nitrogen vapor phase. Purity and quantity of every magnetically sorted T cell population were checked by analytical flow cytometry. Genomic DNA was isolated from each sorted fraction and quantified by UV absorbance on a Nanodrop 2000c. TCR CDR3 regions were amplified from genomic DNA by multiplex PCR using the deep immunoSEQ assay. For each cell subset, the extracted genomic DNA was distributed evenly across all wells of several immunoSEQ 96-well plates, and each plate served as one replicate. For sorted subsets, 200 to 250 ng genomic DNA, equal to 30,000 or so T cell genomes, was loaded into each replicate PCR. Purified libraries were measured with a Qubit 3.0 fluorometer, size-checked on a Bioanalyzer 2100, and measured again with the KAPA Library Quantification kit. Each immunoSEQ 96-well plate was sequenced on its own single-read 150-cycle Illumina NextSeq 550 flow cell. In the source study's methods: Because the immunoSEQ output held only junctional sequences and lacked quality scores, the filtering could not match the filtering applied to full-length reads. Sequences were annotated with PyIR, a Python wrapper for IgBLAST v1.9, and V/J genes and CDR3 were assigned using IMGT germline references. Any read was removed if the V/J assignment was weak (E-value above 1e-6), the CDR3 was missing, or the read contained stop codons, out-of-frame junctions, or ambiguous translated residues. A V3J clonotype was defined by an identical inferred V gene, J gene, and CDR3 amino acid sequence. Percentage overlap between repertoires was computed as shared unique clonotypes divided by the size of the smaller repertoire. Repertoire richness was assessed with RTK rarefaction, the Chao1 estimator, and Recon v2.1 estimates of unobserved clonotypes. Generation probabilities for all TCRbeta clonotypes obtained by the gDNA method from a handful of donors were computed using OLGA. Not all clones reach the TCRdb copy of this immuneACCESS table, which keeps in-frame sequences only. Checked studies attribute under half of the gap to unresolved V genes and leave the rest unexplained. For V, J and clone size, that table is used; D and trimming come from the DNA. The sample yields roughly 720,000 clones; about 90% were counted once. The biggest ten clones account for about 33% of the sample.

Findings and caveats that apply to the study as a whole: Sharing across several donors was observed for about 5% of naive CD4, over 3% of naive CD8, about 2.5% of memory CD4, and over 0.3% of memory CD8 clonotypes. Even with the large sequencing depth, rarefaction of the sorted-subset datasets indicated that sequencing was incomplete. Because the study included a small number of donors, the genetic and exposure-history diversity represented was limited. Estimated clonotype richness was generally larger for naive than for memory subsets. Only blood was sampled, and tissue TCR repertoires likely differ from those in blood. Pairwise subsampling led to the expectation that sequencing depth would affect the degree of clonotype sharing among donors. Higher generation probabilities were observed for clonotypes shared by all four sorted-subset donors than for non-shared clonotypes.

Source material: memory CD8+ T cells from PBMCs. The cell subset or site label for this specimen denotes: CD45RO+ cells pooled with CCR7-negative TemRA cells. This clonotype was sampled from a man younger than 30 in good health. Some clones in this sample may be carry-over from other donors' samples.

The sequenced DNA: TGTGCCAGCAGCTTAGTTAGCGGGGGCCGACTCTACGAGCAGTACTTC. Translated, it gives CASSLVSGGRLYEQYF. Recombination joined TRBV7-6 with TRBJ2-7, with 9 central nucleotides matching TRBD2. The germline V gene provides CDR1 SGHVS and CDR2 FNYEAQ. V is pruned by 1 base and J by 3 bases, leaving 7 bases of the junction without a gene match. Reading from cysteine to phenylalanine, the CDR3 counts 16 amino acids. Only CDR3 DNA is held: 48 bases, read in frame from base 1.